This TCR beta chain was documented in a study of T cell repertoires in cytomegalovirus infection (dated 2019 in TCRdb). Some background on the complete study: Because public TCR beta signatures pointed to carriage of CMV infection together with the matching HLA type, the HLA type of each donor mattered for the analysis. Study-wide conclusions, independent of this receptor: Carriers of CMV infection plus the relevant HLA type were discriminated by the cumulative frequency of public TCR beta family members in the study cohort and in an independent approximately 400-donor cohort. The ex vivo response was dominated by HLA-C-restricted CMV-specific TCR beta clonotypes, and the single most frequent clonotype in two of eight donors was supplied by these HLA-C-restricted clonotypes.

The V end loses 7 bases and the J end loses 6 bases, and a stretch of 15 bases separates them. CDR1 LNHDA and CDR2 SQIVND were looked up in the germline V gene (reference sequence). Measured from the cysteine to the phenylalanine, the CDR3 is 13 residues long. This entry keeps only the CDR3 DNA: 39 bases, framed from base 1. As for this clonotype: Its antigen is unknown. No base-level quality is on record; no much larger clone is a single base apart.

TCRdb shows the sequencer as Illumina HiSeq 1500. TCRdb's own reprocessing of the public reads used fastp at Q25 and MiXCR and kept productive beta chains. A single entry per CDR3 protein holds the most common genes and DNA from its merged rows. The table for this sample lists roughly 720,000 distinct CDR3 sequences; approximately 40% of them were counted only once. Under 3.5% of the sample is taken by the ten largest. Sequencing used PBMCs. The clonotype comes from a human donor in good health (CMV status not recorded). Some clones in this sample may be carry-over from other donors' samples. The chain is made from TRBV19 and TRBJ1-2; a tentative D call is TRBD1 (6 bases match). The CDR3: CASTPTGFDGYTF. The nucleotide sequence reads as follows: TGTGCCAGTACTCCTACAGGGTTTGATGGCTACACCTTC.